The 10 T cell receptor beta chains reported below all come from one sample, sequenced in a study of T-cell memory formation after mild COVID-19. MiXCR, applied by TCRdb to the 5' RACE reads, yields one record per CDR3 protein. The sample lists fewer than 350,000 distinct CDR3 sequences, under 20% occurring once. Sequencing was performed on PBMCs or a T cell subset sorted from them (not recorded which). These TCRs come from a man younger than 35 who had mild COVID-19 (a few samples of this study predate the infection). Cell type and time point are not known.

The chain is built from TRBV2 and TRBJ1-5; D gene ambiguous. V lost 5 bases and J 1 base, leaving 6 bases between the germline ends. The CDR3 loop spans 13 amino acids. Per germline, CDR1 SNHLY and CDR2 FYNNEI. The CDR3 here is CASSTESNQPQHF. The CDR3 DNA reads TGTGCCAGCAGTACAGAGAGCAATCAGCCCCAGCATTTT. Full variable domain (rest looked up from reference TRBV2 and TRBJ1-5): EPEVTQTPSHQVTQMGQEVILRCVPISNHLYFYWYRQILGQKVEFLVSFYNNEISEKSEIFDDQFSVERPDGSNFTLKIRSTKLEDSAMYFCASSTESNQPQHFGDGTRLSIL.

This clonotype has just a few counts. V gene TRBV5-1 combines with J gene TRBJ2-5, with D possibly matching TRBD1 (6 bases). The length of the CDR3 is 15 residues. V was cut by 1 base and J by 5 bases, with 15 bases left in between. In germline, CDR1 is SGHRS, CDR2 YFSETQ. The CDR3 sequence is CASSLQAGVSETQYF. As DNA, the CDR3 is TGCGCCAGCAGCTTGCAGGCAGGGGTATCGGAGACCCAGTACTTC.

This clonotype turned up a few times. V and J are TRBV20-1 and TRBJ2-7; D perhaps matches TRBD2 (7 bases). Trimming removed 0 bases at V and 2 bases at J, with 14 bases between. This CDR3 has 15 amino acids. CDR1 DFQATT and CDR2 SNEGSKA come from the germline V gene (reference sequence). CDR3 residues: CSARDSRGAPYEQYV. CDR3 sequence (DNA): TGCAGTGCTAGAGATTCACGGGGGGCCCCCTACGAGCAGTACGTC.

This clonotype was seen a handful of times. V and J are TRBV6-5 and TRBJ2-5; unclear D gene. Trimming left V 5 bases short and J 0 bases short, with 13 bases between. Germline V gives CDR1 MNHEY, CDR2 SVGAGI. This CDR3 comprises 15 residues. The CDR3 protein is CASSQTWTDQETQYF. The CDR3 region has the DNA TGTGCCAGCAGTCAAACCTGGACGGACCAAGAGACCCAGTACTTC.

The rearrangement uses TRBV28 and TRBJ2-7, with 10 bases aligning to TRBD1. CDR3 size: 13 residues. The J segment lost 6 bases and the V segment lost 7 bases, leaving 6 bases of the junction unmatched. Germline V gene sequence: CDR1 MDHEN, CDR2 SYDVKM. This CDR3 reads CASISGQGGEQYV. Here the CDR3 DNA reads TGTGCCAGCATCTCAGGACAGGGGGGCGAGCAGTACGTC.

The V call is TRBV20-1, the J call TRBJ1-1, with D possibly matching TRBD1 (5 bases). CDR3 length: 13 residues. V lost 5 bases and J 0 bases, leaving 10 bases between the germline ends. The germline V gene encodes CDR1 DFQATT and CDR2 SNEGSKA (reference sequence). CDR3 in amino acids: CSALEGLNTEAFF. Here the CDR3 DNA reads TGCAGTGCTCTCGAGGGACTGAACACTGAAGCTTTCTTT.

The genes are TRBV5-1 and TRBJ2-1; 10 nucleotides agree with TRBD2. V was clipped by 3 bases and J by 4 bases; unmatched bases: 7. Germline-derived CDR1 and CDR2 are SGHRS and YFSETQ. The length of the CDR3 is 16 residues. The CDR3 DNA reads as TGCGCCAGCAGCTCCTCCCTAGCGGGGGTATACAATGAGCAGTTCTTC. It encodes CASSSSLAGVYNEQFF.

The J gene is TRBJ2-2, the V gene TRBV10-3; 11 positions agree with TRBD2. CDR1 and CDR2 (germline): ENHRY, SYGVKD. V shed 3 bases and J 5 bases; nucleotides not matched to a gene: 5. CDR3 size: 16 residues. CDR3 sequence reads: CAISDTSGGWTGELFF. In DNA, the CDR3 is TGTGCCATCAGTGACACTAGCGGGGGTTGGACCGGGGAGCTGTTTTTT.

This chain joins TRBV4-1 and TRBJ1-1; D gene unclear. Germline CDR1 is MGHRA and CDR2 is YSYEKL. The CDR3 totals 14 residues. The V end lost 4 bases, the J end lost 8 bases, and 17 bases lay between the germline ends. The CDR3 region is CASSPTRSHPEAFF. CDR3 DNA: TGCGCCAGCAGCCCGACACGCTCTCATCCGGAAGCTTTCTTT.

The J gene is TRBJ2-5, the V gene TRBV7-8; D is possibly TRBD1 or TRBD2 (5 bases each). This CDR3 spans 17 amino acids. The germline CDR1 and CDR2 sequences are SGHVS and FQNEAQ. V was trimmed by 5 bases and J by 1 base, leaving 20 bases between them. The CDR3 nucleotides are TGTGCCAGCAGCCCCTCCTCGGGGCGCCCCGGCCAAGAGACCCAGTACTTC. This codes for CASSPSSGRPGQETQYF.